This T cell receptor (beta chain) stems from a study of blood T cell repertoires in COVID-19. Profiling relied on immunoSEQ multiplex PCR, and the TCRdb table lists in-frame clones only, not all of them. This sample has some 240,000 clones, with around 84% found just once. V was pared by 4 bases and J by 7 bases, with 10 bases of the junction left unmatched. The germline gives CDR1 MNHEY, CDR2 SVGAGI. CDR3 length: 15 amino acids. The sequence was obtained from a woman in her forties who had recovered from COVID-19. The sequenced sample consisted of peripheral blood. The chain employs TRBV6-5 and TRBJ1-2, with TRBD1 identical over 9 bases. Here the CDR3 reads CASSLDTGGWRGYTF. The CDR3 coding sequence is TGTGCCAGCAGTTTAGATACAGGGGGCTGGCGTGGCTACACCTTC.